Presented here are 4 T cell receptor beta chains from one specimen sequenced in a study. TCRdb independently ran MiXCR on the 5' RACE reads; one entry per CDR3 protein. Of thousands of distinct CDR3 sequences in the sample, roughly 50% were seen once. Treg sorting used a CD4+CD25+CD127-/low gate. Sequencing was performed on Tregs sorted from a lymph node. These receptors all stem from a female donor with breast cancer.

The rearrangement joins TRBV20-1 to TRBJ2-7; 9 nucleotides agree with TRBD2. Germline loops: CDR1 DFQATT, CDR2 SNEGSKA (reference sequence). V dropped 0 bases and J dropped 0; count of bases not matched to a gene: 0. The CDR3 has 14 amino acids. The CDR3 DNA sequence: TGCAGTGCTAGAGATAGCGGGAGCTCCTACGAGCAGTACTTC. This gives the protein CSARDSGSSYEQYF.

This rearrangement joins TRBV4-3 to TRBJ2-2; D gene ambiguous. CDR1 LGHNA and CDR2 YSLEER come from the germline V gene. This CDR3 contains 12 residues. V lost 4 bases to trimming and J lost 2 bases, with 2 bases between them. The CDR3 nucleotides read TGCGCCAGCAGCCGAAACACCGGGGAGCTGTTTTTT. This sequence encodes CASSRNTGELFF.

This clonotype was seen a few times. The gene calls are TRBV5-1 and TRBJ2-1, with D tentatively TRBD1 (8 bases). V was trimmed by 6 bases and J by 5 bases, leaving 15 bases between them. Germline CDR1 SGHRS, CDR2 YFSETQ. The CDR3 sequence is 14 residues long. CDR3 in amino acids: CASNRGDYNNEQFF. As DNA, the CDR3 is TGCGCCAGCAACAGGGGGGACTACAACAATGAGCAGTTCTTC.

This sequence joins TRBV12-3 or TRBV12-4 and TRBJ1-3; D remains ambiguous. The CDR3 totals 13 residues. The V end lost 6 bases, the J end lost 4 bases, and 10 bases lay between the germline ends. The CDR3 DNA reads as TGTGCCAGCAGCTTAACAGAGGGAAACACCATATATTTT. It codes for CASSLTEGNTIYF.